The 5 T cell receptor beta chains reported below all come from one sample, sequenced in a study of radiotherapy plus CTLA-4 blockade in lung cancer. Clones were read by immunoSEQ multiplex PCR, and TCRdb kept only the in-frame ones, dropping some. The table has more than 65,000 clones, around 86% seen once. The sequencing here drew on peripheral blood, taken from a patient treated with radiotherapy plus ipilimumab. These receptors were collected from a human donor with non-small cell lung cancer who had stable disease on radiotherapy plus ipilimumab.

The rearrangement uses TRBV29-1 and TRBJ1-1; D is undetermined. The CDR3 length is 13 residues. V was shortened by 4 bases and J by 4 bases, with 13 bases between the two germline ends. The germline gives CDR1 SQVTM, CDR2 ANQGSEA. This CDR3 is CSVAFRSGTEAFF. CDR3 DNA sequence: TGCAGCGTTGCGTTCCGGAGCGGCACTGAAGCTTTCTTT.

The V call is TRBV5-1, the J call TRBJ2-5; D unresolved. V shed 7 bases and J shed 1 base, with 14 bases lying between them. CDR1 is SGHRS and CDR2 is YFSETQ in the germline V gene. The CDR3 runs to 14 residues. The CDR3 DNA reads as TGCGCCAGCTCCCGCAATAACCTCCAAGAGACCCAGTACTTC. This sequence encodes CASSRNNLQETQYF.

The chain has TRBV5-1 and TRBJ2-2; 7 bases match TRBD2. The CDR3 contains 15 residues. Germline V CDR1 and CDR2: SGHRS, YFSETQ. V lost 0 bases to trimming and J lost 6 bases; unmatched junction nucleotides: 5. CDR3 DNA sequence: TGCGCCAGCAGCTTGGGACTAGCCGGATCCGGGGAGCTGTTTTTT. As protein: CASSLGLAGSGELFF.

This rearrangement joins TRBV11-2 to TRBJ2-7; D might be TRBD1 (5 bases). V gave up 6 bases and J gave up 2 bases, with 11 bases separating them. The CDR3 spans 13 residues. The germline gives CDR1 SGHAT, CDR2 FQNNGV. The CDR3, as DNA: TGTGCCAGCAGTATAGGGGCCCCCTACGAGCAGTACTTC. It specifies CASSIGAPYEQYF.

V and J are TRBV29-1 and TRBJ2-2; 13 positions agree with TRBD2. The CDR3 runs to 14 residues. The germline gives CDR1 SQVTM, CDR2 ANQGSEA. Trimming cost V 7 bases and J 5 bases; bases outside gene matches: 4. CDR3 nucleotide sequence: TGCAGCGCGATGGGACTAGCGGGGACCGGGGAGCTGTTTTTT. Translated: CSAMGLAGTGELFF.